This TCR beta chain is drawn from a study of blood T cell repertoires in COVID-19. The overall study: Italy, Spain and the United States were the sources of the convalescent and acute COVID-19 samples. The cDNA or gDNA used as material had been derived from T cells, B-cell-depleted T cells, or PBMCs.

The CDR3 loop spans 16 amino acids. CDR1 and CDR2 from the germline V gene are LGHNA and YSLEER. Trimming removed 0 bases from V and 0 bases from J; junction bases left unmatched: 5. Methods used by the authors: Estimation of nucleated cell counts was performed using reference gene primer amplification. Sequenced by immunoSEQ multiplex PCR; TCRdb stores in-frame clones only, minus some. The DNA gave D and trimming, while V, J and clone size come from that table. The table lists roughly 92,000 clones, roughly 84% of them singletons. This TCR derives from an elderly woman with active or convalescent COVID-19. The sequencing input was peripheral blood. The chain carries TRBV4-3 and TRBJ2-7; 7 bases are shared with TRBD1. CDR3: CASSQDQGTVSYEQYF. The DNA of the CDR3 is TGCGCCAGCAGCCAAGATCAAGGGACAGTCTCCTACGAGCAGTACTTC.